This paragraph reports one T cell receptor (beta chain). This record belongs to a study of blood T cell repertoires in COVID-19. Looking at the study overall: Acute and convalescent COVID-19 samples came from the United States, Italy and Spain. Sources were T cells, B-cell-depleted T cells, or PBMCs; the material itself was cDNA or gDNA.

Original methodology: Amplification of reference gene primers was used by the study to estimate nucleated cell counts. Sequenced by immunoSEQ multiplex PCR; TCRdb stores in-frame clones only, minus some. The V and J calls and clone size are taken from that table; D and trimming were inferred from the DNA. The data show hundreds of thousands of clones, roughly 90% seen once. The CDR3 has 17 amino acids. The trim removed 3 bases at V and 4 bases at J, leaving 12 bases unmatched. Looked up from germline, CDR1 is MNHNS and CDR2 is SASEGT. Sequenced input: peripheral blood. This clonotype was sampled from a woman younger than 45 with COVID-19, enrolled during active disease. The chain is built from TRBV6-1 and TRBJ1-1, with 9 positions matching TRBD1. The CDR3 loop is CASSDLHRGREITEAFF. CDR3 bases: TGTGCCAGCAGTGATCTACACAGGGGGCGCGAAATCACTGAAGCTTTCTTT.